This TCR beta chain originates from a study of breast tumors, draining lymph nodes, adjacent tissues. Study-wide results and limits: The data were judged consistent with most tumor T cells coming from lymph node and expanding in tumor. Tumors had less TCR diversity than lymph nodes, more than nontumor tissue.

The CDR3 runs to 14 residues. V was shortened by 0 bases and J by 4 bases, with 6 bases between the two germline ends. Germline V gene data show CDR1 as SGHVS and CDR2 as FQNEAQ. Axillary draining lymph nodes of breast cancer patients supplied the node samples. In its sample, this clonotype was seen many times. Its antigen remains unknown. TCRdb reprocessed the multiplex PCR reads with MiXCR, giving one entry per CDR3 protein. The sample records some 170,000 distinct CDR3 sequences, around a third being singletons. This chain connects TRBV7-8 to TRBJ1-4; no definite D call. Sequencing was performed on axillary lymph node tissue. The source is a female donor with breast cancer. Some clones in this sample may be carry-over from other donors' samples. In nucleotides, the CDR3 is TGTGCCAGCAGCTTAGCCGGGTATAATGAAAAACTGTTTTTT. Translation gives CASSLAGYNEKLFF. The full variable domain, in which reference TRBV7-8 and TRBJ1-4 provide the parts outside the CDR3, is GAGVSQSPRYKVAKRGQDVALRCDPISGHVSLFWYQQALGQGPEFLTYFQNEAQLDKSGLPSDRFFAERPEGSVSTLKIQRTQQEDSAVYLCASSLAGYNEKLFFGSGTQLSVL.